This T cell receptor (beta chain) was found in a study of blood T cell repertoires in COVID-19. Across the whole study: Specimens from acute and convalescent COVID-19 originated in the United States, Italy and Spain. PBMCs, B-cell-depleted T cells, or T cells were the source of the cDNA or gDNA that made up the material.

Study processing details: How many nucleated cells were present was estimated from reference gene primer amplification. Clones were read by immunoSEQ multiplex PCR, and TCRdb kept only the in-frame ones, dropping some. V and J calls and clone size are those listed in that table; D and trimming were worked out from the DNA. The table shows a few hundred thousand clones, with around 82% occurring only once. CDR1 is SGHAT, CDR2 FQNNGV, per germline. The CDR3 loop spans 14 amino acids. Trimming took off 1 base at V and 4 bases at J, with 8 bases between the two ends. This clonotype originated in a woman between 18 and 29 years old with acute or convalescent COVID-19. The sequencing input was peripheral blood. V gene TRBV11-2 combines with J gene TRBJ1-5; D may be TRBD1 (5 bases). The CDR3 nucleotides are TGTGCCAGCAGCTTAGGACAGTCGAATCAGCCCCAGCATTTT. Its translation: CASSLGQSNQPQHF.